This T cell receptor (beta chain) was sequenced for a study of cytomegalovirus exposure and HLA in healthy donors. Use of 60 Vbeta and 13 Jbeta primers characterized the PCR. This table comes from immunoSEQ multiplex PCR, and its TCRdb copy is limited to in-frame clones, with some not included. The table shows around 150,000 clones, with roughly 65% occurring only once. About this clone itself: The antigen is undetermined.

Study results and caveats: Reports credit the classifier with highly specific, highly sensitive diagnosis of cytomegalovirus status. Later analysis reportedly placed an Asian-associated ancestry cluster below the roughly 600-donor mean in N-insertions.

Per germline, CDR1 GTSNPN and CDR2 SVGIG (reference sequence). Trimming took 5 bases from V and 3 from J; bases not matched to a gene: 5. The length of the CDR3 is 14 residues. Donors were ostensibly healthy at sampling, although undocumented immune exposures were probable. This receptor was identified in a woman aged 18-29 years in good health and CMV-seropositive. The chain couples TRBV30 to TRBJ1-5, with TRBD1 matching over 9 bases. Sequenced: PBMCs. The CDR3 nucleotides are TGTGCCTGGTCAACAGGGGGCTTCAATCAGCCCCAGCATTTT. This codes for CAWSTGGFNQPQHF.